This T cell receptor (beta chain) appears in the sequencing data of a study of blood T cell repertoires in COVID-19. Study background: Specimens from acute and convalescent COVID-19 originated in the United States, Italy and Spain. T cells, B-cell-depleted T cells, or PBMCs provided the cDNA or gDNA that served as material.

The CDR3 is made up of 14 amino acids. The V and J ends lost 7 bases and 7 bases respectively, with 19 bases between them. CDR1 is ENHRY, CDR2 SYGVKD, per germline. In the original processing: Amplification from reference gene primers served as the basis for estimated nucleated cell counts. The assay was immunoSEQ multiplex PCR, and TCRdb's table has in-frame clones only and misses some. That table gives V, J and clone size, and the DNA gave D and trimming. The profile shows 45,000 to 55,000 clones, around 89% of them singletons. V gene TRBV10-3 combines with J gene TRBJ1-2; D remains unclear. Specimen: peripheral blood. The TCR originated in a human donor in a cohort sampled during active COVID-19. In DNA form, the CDR3 reads TGTGCCATCACCCACTCTGATGATACGGGTGGCTACACCTTC. Its translation is CAITHSDDTGGYTF.